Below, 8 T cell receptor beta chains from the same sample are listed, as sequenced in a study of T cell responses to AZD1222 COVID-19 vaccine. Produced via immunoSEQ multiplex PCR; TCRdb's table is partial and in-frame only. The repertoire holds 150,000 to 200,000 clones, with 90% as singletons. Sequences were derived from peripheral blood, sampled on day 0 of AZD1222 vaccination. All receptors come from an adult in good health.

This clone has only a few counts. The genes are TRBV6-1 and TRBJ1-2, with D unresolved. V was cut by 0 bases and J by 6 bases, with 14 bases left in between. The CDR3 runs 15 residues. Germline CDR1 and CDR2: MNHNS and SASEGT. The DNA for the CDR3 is TGTGCCAGCAGTGAAGCCCTGACGGGCCGAGATGGCTACACCTTC. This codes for CASSEALTGRDGYTF.

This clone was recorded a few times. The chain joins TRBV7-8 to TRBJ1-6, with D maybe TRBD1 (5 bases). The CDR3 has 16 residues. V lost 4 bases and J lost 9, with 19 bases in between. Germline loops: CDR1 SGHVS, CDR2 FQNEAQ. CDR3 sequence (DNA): TGTGCCAGCAGCTCCACCGGGACCTCCTTGGGTTCACCCCTCCACTTT. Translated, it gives CASSSTGTSLGSPLHF.

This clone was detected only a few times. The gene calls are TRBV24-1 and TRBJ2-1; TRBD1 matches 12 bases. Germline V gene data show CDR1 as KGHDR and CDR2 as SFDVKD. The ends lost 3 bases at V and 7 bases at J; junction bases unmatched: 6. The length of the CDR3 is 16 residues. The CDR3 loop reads CATSDGTGGAFNEQFF. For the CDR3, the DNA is TGTGCCACCAGTGATGGGACAGGGGGCGCGTTTAATGAGCAGTTCTTC.

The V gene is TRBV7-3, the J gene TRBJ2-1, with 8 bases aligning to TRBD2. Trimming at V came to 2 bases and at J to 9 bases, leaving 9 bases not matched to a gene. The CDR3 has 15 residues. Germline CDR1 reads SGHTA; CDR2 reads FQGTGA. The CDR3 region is CASSLVAGSVGEQFF. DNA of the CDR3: TGTGCCAGCAGCTTAGTAGCGGGGAGTGTTGGTGAGCAGTTCTTC.

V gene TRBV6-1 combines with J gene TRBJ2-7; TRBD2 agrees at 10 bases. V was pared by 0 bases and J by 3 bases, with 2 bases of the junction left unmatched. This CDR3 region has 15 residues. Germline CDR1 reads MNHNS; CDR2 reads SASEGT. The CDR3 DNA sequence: TGTGCCAGCAGTGAAGCTAGCGGGAGGTTCTACGAGCAGTACTTC. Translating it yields CASSEASGRFYEQYF.

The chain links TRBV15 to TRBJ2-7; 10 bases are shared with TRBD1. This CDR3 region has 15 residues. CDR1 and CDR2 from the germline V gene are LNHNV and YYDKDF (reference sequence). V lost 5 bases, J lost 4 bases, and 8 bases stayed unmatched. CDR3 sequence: CATSPSPGQGYEQYF. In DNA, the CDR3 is TGTGCCACCAGCCCTTCCCCGGGACAGGGGTACGAGCAGTACTTC. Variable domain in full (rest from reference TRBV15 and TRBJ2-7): DAMVIQNPRYQVTQFGKPVTLSCSQTLNHNVMYWYQQKSSQAPKLLFHYYDKDFNNEADTPDNFQSRRPNTSFCFLDIRSPGLGDTAMYLCATSPSPGQGYEQYFGPGTRLTVT.

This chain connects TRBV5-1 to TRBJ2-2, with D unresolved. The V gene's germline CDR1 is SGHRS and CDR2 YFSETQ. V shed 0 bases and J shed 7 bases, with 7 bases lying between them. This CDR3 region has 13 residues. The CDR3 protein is CASSLDGDGELFF. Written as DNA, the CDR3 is TGCGCCAGCAGCTTGGATGGGGACGGGGAGCTGTTTTTT.

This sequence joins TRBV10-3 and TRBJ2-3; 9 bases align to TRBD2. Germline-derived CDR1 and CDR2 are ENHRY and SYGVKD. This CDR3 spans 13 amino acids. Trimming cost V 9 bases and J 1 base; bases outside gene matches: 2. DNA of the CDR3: TGTGCCATAGCGGGGGGCGGCACAGATACGCAGTATTTT. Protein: CAIAGGGTDTQYF.